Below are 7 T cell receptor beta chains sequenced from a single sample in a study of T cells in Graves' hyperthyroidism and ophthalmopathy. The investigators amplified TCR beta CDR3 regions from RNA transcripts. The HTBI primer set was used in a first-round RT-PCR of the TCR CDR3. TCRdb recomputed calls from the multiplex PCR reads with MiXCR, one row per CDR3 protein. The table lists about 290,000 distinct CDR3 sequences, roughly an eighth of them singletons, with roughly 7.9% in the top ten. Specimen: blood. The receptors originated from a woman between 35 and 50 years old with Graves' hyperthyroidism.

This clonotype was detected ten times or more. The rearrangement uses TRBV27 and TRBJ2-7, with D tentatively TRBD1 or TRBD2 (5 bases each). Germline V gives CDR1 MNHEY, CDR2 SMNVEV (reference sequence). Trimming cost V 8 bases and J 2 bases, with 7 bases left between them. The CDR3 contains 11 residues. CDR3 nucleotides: TGTGCCAGCCGAGGGGCCTACGAGCAGTACTTC. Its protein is CASRGAYEQYF.

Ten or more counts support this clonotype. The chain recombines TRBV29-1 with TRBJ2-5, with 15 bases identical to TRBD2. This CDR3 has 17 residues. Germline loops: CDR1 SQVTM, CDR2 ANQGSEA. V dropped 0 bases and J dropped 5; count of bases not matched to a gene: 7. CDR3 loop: CSVEDPGLAGGRETQYF. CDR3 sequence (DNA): TGCAGCGTTGAAGATCCTGGACTAGCGGGAGGGCGGGAGACCCAGTACTTC.

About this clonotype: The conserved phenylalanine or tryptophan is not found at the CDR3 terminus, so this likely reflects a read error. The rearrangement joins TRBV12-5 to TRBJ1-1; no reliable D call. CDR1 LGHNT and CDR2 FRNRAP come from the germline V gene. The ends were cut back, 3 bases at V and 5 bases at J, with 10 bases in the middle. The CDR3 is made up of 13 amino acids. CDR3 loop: CASGLLLGTEAFL. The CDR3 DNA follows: TGTGCTAGTGGTTTACTTCTGGGGACTGAAGCTTTCCTT.

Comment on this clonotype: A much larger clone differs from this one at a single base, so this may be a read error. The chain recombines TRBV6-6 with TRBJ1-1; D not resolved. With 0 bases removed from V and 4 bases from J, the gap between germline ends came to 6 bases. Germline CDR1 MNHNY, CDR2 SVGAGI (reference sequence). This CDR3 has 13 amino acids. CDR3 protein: CASSYSGSTEAFF. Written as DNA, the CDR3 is TGTGCCAGCAGTTACTCAGGGAGCACTGAAGCTTTCTTT.

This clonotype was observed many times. The CDR3 DNA reads as TGTGCCAGCAGTTCCCCTTTGGACAGGGACGAGCAGTACTTC. It codes for CASSSPLDRDEQYF. The chain is built from TRBV12-3 or TRBV12-4 and TRBJ2-7; 8 bases agree with TRBD1. The CDR3 is 14 amino acids. The J segment lost 5 bases and the V segment lost 4 bases, leaving 7 bases of the junction unmatched.

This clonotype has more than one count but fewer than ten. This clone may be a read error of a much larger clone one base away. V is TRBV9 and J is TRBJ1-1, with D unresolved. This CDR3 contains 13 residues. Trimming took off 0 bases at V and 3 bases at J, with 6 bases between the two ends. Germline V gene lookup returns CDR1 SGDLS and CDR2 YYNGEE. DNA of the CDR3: TGTGCCAGCAGCGTAGGCGGGGACACTGAAGCTTTCTTT. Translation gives CASSVGGDTEAFF.

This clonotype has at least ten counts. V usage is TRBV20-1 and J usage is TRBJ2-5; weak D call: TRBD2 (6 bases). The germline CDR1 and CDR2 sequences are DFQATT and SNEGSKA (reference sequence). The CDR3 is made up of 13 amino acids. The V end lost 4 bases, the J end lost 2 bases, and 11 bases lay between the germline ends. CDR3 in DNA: TGCAGTGCTACGGGGACTCCTCAAGAGACCCAGTACTTC. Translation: CSATGTPQETQYF.